Listed below are T cell receptor beta chains from one sample, sequenced in a study of blood T cell repertoires in COVID-19. The data were produced by immunoSEQ multiplex PCR, yet TCRdb's version contains in-frame clones alone and is incomplete. The profile shows fewer than 120,000 clones, 87% of them singletons. Sequencing used peripheral blood. These receptor sequences come from a human donor in a cohort sampled during active COVID-19. CDR3s include the opening cysteine and the closing phenylalanine or tryptophan. D genes are given only for firm matches. The size field is filled for only some rows; it gives once, few, many or a size class.

few,TRBD2,TRBJ2-7,TRBV3-1/TRBV3-2,TGTGCCAGCAGCCAAGTAAAGTTGCTAGCGGCGTCCTACGAGCAGTACTTC,CASSQVKLLAASYEQYF
.,.,TRBJ1-1,TRBV29-1,TGCAGCGTTGGGTGGTGGACAGAGAACACTGAAGCTTTCTTT,CSVGWWTENTEAFF
.,.,TRBJ1-5,TRBV28,TGTGCCAGCAGTCTCCCACAGAATATCCTTCAGCCCCAGCATTTT,CASSLPQNILQPQHF
.,.,TRBJ1-1,TRBV5-4,TGTGCCAGCAGCTTGTTTCAGGGGAAAGCTGAAGCTTTCTTT,CASSLFQGKAEAFF
.,.,TRBJ2-3,TRBV19,TGTGCCAGTAGTACAGGGGCGGCAGATACGCAGTATTTT,CASSTGAADTQYF
once,TRBD1,TRBJ2-1,TRBV11-2,TGTGCCAGCAGCTCCGACAGGGATACCTACAATGAGCAGTTCTTC,CASSSDRDTYNEQFF
once,TRBD2,TRBJ2-1,TRBV10-1,TGCGCCAGCAGTGACTCTCATAGCGGGAGACTTAATGAGCAGTTCTTC,CASSDSHSGRLNEQFF
.,.,TRBJ1-2,TRBV5-1,TGCGCCAGCAGCTTGGGGGCCGCGGTTATAAGCGGTGGCTACACCTTC,CASSLGAAVISGGYTF
.,.,TRBJ2-1,TRBV21-1,TGTGCCAGCAGCAAGAGCGGGGGGGAGCCCAATGAGCAGTTCTTC,CASSKSGGEPNEQFF
.,.,TRBJ2-3,TRBV5-1,TGCGCCAGCAGGGTAACTAGCAGAACAGATACGCAGTATTTT,CASRVTSRTDTQYF
.,TRBD1,TRBJ1-5,TRBV7-2,TGTGCCAGCAGCCCCCCAGGGGGAGATTCACAGCCCCAGCATTTT,CASSPPGGDSQPQHF
.,.,TRBJ1-5,TRBV18,TGTGCCAGCTCACCTGGACAGAATCAGCCCCAGCATTTT,CASSPGQNQPQHF
.,TRBD1,TRBJ1-6,TRBV4-1,TGCGCCAGCAGCCAACCGGGACAGTATAATTCACCCCTCCACTTT,CASSQPGQYNSPLHF
.,TRBD2,TRBJ2-1,TRBV7-2,TGTGCCAGCAGCTTAAGTTCCGGCGGGAGCTATGAGCAGTTCTTC,CASSLSSGGSYEQFF
.,TRBD2,TRBJ2-3,TRBV11-2,TGTGCCAGCAGCTTCGGAGCGGGAGGGAACACAGATACGCAGTATTTT,CASSFGAGGNTDTQYF
.,.,TRBJ1-5,TRBV9,TGTGCCAGCAGCGAGCCCCCGGGGAGTCTCAATCAGCCCCAGCATTTT,CASSEPPGSLNQPQHF
.,TRBD1,TRBJ1-2,TRBV24-1,TGTGCCACCAGTGATGCCGGGACAGACTATGGCTACACCTTC,CATSDAGTDYGYTF
.,.,TRBJ1-3,TRBV7-2,TGTGCCAGCAGCCAACGGTCTGGAAACACCATATATTTT,CASSQRSGNTIYF
.,TRBD1,TRBJ2-3,TRBV4-1,TGCGCCAGCAGGGATGACAGGGGGCGTAAAACGCAGTATTTT,CASRDDRGRKTQYF
.,TRBD2,TRBJ2-7,TRBV29-1,TGCAGCGTTTCGACTAGCGGGAGCGAGCAGTACTTC,CSVSTSGSEQYF
.,.,TRBJ2-7,TRBV10-3,TGTGCCATCAGTGAGAGCCGGGGAACTAACTACGAGCAGTACTTC,CAISESRGTNYEQYF
.,.,TRBJ2-2,TRBV7-3,TGTGCCAGCAGCCAGACAGCGAACACCGGGGAGCTGTTTTTT,CASSQTANTGELFF
.,.,TRBJ1-1,TRBV10-3,TGTGCCATCAGTGCCCAACAGAACACTGAAGCTTTCTTT,CAISAQQNTEAFF
.,.,TRBJ2-3,TRBV28,TGTGCCAGCAGTTTAGGAGGCTTTATCACAGATACGCAGTATTTT,CASSLGGFITDTQYF
few,TRBD1,TRBJ1-1,TRBV7-3,TGTGCCAGCAGCTTAATCGGACAGGGTACTGAAGCTTTCTTT,CASSLIGQGTEAFF
.,TRBD2,TRBJ2-5,TRBV5-6,TGTGCCAGCAGCTTGGCGATGTTAGCGGGAGTTCAAGAGACCCAGTACTTC,CASSLAMLAGVQETQYF